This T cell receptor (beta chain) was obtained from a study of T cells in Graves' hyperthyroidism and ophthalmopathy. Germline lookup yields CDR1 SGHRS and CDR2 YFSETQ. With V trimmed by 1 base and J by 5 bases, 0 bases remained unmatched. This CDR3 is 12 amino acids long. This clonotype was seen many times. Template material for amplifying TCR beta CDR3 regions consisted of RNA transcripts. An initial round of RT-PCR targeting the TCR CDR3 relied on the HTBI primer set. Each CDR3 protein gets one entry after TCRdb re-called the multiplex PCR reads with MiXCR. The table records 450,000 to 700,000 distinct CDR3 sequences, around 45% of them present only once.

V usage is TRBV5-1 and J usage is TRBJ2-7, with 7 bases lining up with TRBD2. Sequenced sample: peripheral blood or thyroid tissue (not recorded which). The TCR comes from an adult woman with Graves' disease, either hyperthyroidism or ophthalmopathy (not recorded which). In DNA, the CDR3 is TGCGCCAGCAGCTTGCTAGCGGACGAGCAGTACTTC. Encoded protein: CASSLLADEQYF. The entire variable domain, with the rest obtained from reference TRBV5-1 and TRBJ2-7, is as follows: KAGVTQTPRYLIKTRGQQVTLSCSPISGHRSVSWYQQTPGQGLQFLFEYFSETQRNKGNFPGRFSGRQFSNSRSEMNVSTLELGDSALYLCASSLLADEQYFGPGTRLTVT.